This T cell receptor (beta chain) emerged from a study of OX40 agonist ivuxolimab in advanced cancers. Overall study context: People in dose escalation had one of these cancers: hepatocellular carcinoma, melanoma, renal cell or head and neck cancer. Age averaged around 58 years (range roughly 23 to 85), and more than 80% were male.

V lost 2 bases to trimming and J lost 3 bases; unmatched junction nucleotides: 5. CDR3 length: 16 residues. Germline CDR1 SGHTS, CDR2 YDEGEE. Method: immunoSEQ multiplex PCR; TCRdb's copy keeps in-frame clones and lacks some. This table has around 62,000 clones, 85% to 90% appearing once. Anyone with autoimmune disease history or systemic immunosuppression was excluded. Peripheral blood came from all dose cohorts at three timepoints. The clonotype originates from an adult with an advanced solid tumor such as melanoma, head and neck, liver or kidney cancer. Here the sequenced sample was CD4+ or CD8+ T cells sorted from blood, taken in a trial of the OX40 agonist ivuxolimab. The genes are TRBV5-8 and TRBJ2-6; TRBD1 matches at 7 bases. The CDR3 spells CASSFGQEFGANVLTF. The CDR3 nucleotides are TGTGCCAGCAGCTTCGGACAGGAGTTTGGGGCCAACGTCCTGACTTTC.